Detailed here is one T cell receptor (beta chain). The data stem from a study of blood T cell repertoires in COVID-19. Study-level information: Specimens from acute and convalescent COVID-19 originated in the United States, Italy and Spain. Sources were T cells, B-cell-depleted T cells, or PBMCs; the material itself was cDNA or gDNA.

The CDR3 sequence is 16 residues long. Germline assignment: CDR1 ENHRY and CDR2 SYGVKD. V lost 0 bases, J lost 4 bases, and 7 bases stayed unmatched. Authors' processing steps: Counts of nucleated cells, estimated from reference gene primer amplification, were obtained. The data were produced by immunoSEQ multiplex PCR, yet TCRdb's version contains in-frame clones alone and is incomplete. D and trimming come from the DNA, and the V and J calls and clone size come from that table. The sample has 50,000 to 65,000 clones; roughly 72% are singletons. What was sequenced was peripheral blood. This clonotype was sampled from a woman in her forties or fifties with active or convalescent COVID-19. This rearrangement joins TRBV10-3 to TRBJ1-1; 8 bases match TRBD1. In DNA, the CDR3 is TGTGCCATCAGTGAGTCGGGGGGACAGGTCCTCACTGAAGCTTTCTTT. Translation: CAISESGGQVLTEAFF.